The 16 T cell receptor beta chains below all came from one sample that was sequenced in a study of T-cell memory formation after mild COVID-19. One entry per CDR3 protein results from TCRdb running MiXCR on the 5' RACE reads. Found here are around 250,000 distinct CDR3 sequences, 16% of them singletons; the top ten hold 20% to 25%. Sample: PBMCs or a T cell subset sorted from them (not recorded which). These receptors were collected from a man between 18 and 29 years old who had mild COVID-19 (a few samples of this study predate the infection). Cell type and time point are not known.

The sample holds a few counts of this clonotype. The chain recombines TRBV5-1 with TRBJ1-2; D is undetermined. V was trimmed by 0 bases and J by 0 bases, leaving 9 bases between them. Germline values: CDR1 SGHRS, CDR2 YFSETQ. The CDR3 is made up of 15 amino acids. The CDR3 DNA is TGCGCCAGCAGCTTGGGGACGGCAGCTAACTATGGCTACACCTTC. Residues: CASSLGTAANYGYTF.

This clonotype was counted only a few times. The chain recombines TRBV7-6 with TRBJ2-5, with D unresolved. Germline CDR1 SGHVS, CDR2 FNYEAQ. This CDR3 region has 13 residues. V lost 4 bases to trimming and J lost 7 bases, with 13 bases between them. CDR3 in DNA: TGTGCCAGCAGCTCATCCGGTCCTTGGACCCAGTACTTC. As protein: CASSSSGPWTQYF. Variable domain in full (rest from reference TRBV7-6 and TRBJ2-5): GAGVSQSPRYKVTKRGQDVALRCDPISGHVSLYWYRQALGQGPEFLTYFNYEAQQDKSGLPNDRFSAERPEGSISTLTIQRTEQRDSAMYRCASSSSGPWTQYFGPGTRLLVL.

J is TRBJ1-4 and V is TRBV29-1, with 12 bases aligning to TRBD1. CDR1 and CDR2 from the germline V gene are SQVTM and ANQGSEA. This CDR3 comprises 16 residues. J lost 10 bases, V lost 1 base, and 10 bases had no gene match. The CDR3 sequence: CSVEVWSGTGGGKLFF. DNA for the CDR3: TGCAGCGTTGAAGTCTGGAGCGGGACAGGGGGCGGAAAACTGTTTTTT.

The chain employs TRBV6-5 and TRBJ1-2, with D uncertain. The CDR3 is 13 residues long. The germline V gene has CDR1 MNHEY and CDR2 SVGAGI. The V end lost 4 bases, the J end lost 2 bases, and 8 bases lay between the germline ends. The CDR3 region has the DNA TGTGCCAGCAGTTCAGGACTGAACTATGGCTACACCTTC. It codes for CASSSGLNYGYTF.

CDR3 nucleotides: TGCAGTGCTAGAGATCTCGGTCAGGTCTATGATGGCTACACCTTC. Translating gives CSARDLGQVYDGYTF. The chain links TRBV20-1 to TRBJ1-2; D is unresolved. Trimming removed 0 bases at V and 6 bases at J, with 17 bases between. This CDR3 spans 15 amino acids. CDR1 DFQATT and CDR2 SNEGSKA come from the germline V gene (reference sequence).

This clonotype appeared a few times. V usage is TRBV7-3 and J usage is TRBJ2-1; D not resolved. V dropped 5 bases and J dropped 8 bases, with 16 bases sitting between them. CDR3 length: 14 residues. The germline V gene encodes CDR1 SGHTA and CDR2 FQGTGA. CDR3: CASSVSRRGDEQFF. CDR3 nucleotide sequence: TGTGCCAGCAGCGTTAGCCGCCGAGGAGATGAGCAGTTCTTC. Looking up the rest from reference TRBV7-3 and TRBJ2-1 gives the full variable domain: GAGVSQTPSNKVTEKGKYVELRCDPISGHTALYWYRQSLGQGPEFLIYFQGTGAADDSGLPNDRFFAVRPEGSVSTLKIQRTERGDSAVYLCASSVSRRGDEQFFGPGTRLTVL.

This clonotype was counted a few times. This rearrangement joins TRBV4-3 to TRBJ1-2, with D perhaps matching TRBD1 (6 bases). This CDR3 is built from 21 residues. V lost 0 bases and J 8 bases, leaving 34 bases between the germline ends. Germline CDR1 is LGHNA and CDR2 is YSLEER. CDR3 amino acids: CASSQDATGRGWPERYTGYTF. The CDR3 nucleotides are TGCGCCAGCAGCCAAGATGCGACAGGCAGGGGTTGGCCTGAGCGGTATACGGGCTACACCTTC.

This clonotype turned up a few times. The chain links TRBV2 to TRBJ2-1; 8 nucleotides align to TRBD2. The CDR3 loop spans 14 amino acids. Trimming removed 7 bases from V and 7 bases from J; junction bases left unmatched: 9. CDR1 and CDR2 from the germline V gene are SNHLY and FYNNEI. This CDR3 is CASMGWTGGNEQFF. CDR3 DNA sequence: TGTGCCAGCATGGGGTGGACGGGGGGGAATGAGCAGTTCTTC. Combining the CDR3 with reference TRBV2 and TRBJ2-1 gives the whole variable domain EPEVTQTPSHQVTQMGQEVILRCVPISNHLYFYWYRQILGQKVEFLVSFYNNEISEKSEIFDDQFSVERPDGSNFTLKIRSTKLEDSAMYFCASMGWTGGNEQFFGPGTRLTVL.

The table lists this clonotype with a few counts. V and J are TRBV5-1 and TRBJ1-1; D not certain. Germline-derived CDR1 and CDR2 are SGHRS and YFSETQ. This CDR3 spans 13 amino acids. Deletions cut 5 bases from V and 1 base from J, with 9 bases between. DNA for the CDR3: TGCGCCAGCAGACCCGGAGGGAACACTGAAGCTTTCTTT. This sequence encodes CASRPGGNTEAFF.

The chain employs TRBV3-1 and TRBJ2-2, with D perhaps matching TRBD2 (5 bases). Germline V gives CDR1 LGHDT, CDR2 YNNKEL (reference sequence). V lost 1 base and J lost 1, with 13 bases in between. The CDR3 runs 17 residues. The CDR3 reads CASSQVASRGNTGELFF. CDR3 coding DNA: TGTGCCAGCAGCCAAGTTGCCTCTCGGGGGAACACCGGGGAGCTGTTTTTT.

This clonotype was seen more than once but under ten times. A much bigger clone sits one base away, suggesting this may be a read error. Written as DNA, the CDR3 is TGTGCCAGCAGTTACTGGGGGAACACTGAAGCTTTCTTT. It yields the protein CASSYWGNTEAFF. The rearrangement uses TRBV6-2 or TRBV6-3 and TRBJ1-1, with no clear D. Trimming pared 1 base from V and 1 base from J, leaving 4 bases between. Germline loops: CDR1 MNHEY, CDR2 SVGEGT. There are 13 residues in the CDR3.

This clonotype has just a few counts. The rearrangement links TRBV4-3 to TRBJ2-5, with D possibly matching TRBD1 (5 bases). V was pared by 4 bases and J by 7 bases, with 16 bases between. Germline V gene lookup returns CDR1 LGHNA and CDR2 YSLEER. The CDR3 totals 14 residues. Here the CDR3 DNA reads TGCGCCAGCAGCCTAACAGGTTCCCCTGGGACCCAGTACTTC. Its translation: CASSLTGSPGTQYF.

This chain uses TRBV2 with TRBJ1-2; D is unclear. This CDR3 comprises 14 residues. V lost 6 bases, J lost 0 bases, and 11 bases lay in between. Germline V gives CDR1 SNHLY, CDR2 FYNNEI. Here the CDR3 reads CASREVPANYGYTF. The CDR3 coding sequence is TGTGCCAGCAGGGAGGTCCCAGCTAACTATGGCTACACCTTC.

This CDR3 reads CASRGGGYGYTF. Here the CDR3 DNA reads TGTGCCAGCAGGGGCGGGGGCTATGGCTACACCTTC. The chain has TRBV14 and TRBJ1-2; D possibly corresponds to TRBD1 (5 bases). Germline V gene sequence: CDR1 SGHDN, CDR2 FVKESK. The germline V and J ends were trimmed by 6 bases and 4 bases, with 9 bases remaining between them. The CDR3 contains 12 residues. Full variable domain (remainder filled in from reference TRBV14 and TRBJ1-2): EAGVTQFPSHSVIEKGQTVTLRCDPISGHDNLYWYRRVMGKEIKFLLHFVKESKQDESGMPNNRFLAERTGGTYSTLKVQPAELEDSGVYFCASRGGGYGYTFGSGTRLTVV.

This clonotype appeared a few times. CDR3: CASSSRGDQPQHF. The CDR3 nucleotides are TGTGCCAGCAGTTCCAGGGGAGATCAGCCCCAGCATTTT. V gene TRBV27 combines with J gene TRBJ1-5; D is perhaps TRBD1 (6 bases). CDR3 length: 13 amino acids. Germline loops: CDR1 MNHEY, CDR2 SMNVEV (reference sequence). V lost 4 bases and J 5 bases, leaving 9 bases between the germline ends.

A few counts support this clonotype. The chain recombines TRBV20-1 with TRBJ2-2; D uncertain. The CDR3 loop spans 15 amino acids. V was pared by 0 bases and J by 2 bases, with 10 bases between. CDR1 and CDR2 from the germline V gene are DFQATT and SNEGSKA (reference sequence). The CDR3 nucleotides are TGCAGTGCTAGAGATAGGGTCCTTAACACCGGGGAGCTGTTTTTT. As protein: CSARDRVLNTGELFF.